A selection of T cell receptor beta chains follows, all from one sample in a study of T cells in localized non-small cell lung cancer. Sequencing used immunoSEQ multiplex PCR; TCRdb keeps in-frame clones, though not all of them. The data hold around 20,000 clones, with roughly nine tenths observed a single time. The sample was peripheral blood, taken before any cancer treatment. Receptors originate from a woman aged 35 to 69 with stage I lung adenocarcinoma. Each CDR3 is given with its conserved first and last residue.

v_call,j_call,cdr3_aa
TRBV28,TRBJ2-7,CASSLGPRSYEQYF
TRBV19,TRBJ1-2,CASSVRQAFGGYTF
TRBV10-1,TRBJ1-1,CASSEGGTEAFF
TRBV18,TRBJ2-7,CASSPPDRGPYEQYF
TRBV10-3,TRBJ2-1,CAISDPGSGGNNEQFF
TRBV7-2,TRBJ1-3,CASPKGAPGNTIYF
TRBV10-1,TRBJ2-7,CASSDSLAKRGYEQYF
TRBV10-3,TRBJ1-1,CATRDNEAFF
TRBV6-6,TRBJ2-1,CASSPTSGSFMEQFF
TRBV5-4,TRBJ1-1,CASSSSRGSGAFF
TRBV14,TRBJ2-7,CASSRDSPYEQYF
TRBV6-6,TRBJ1-1,CASGGGEAFF
TRBV5-8,TRBJ1-2,CASSFRGTGGYTF
TRBV27,TRBJ1-6,CASSLSTYNSPLHF
TRBV9,TRBJ1-5,CASSVDQSNQPQHF
TRBV5-1,TRBJ1-5,CASRPDRESQPQHF
TRBV7-9,TRBJ1-1,CASSLYSSNTEAFF
TRBV6-6,TRBJ2-2,CASSLGHPNTGELFF
TRBV2,TRBJ2-1,CASNGGPNLNEQFF
TRBV28,TRBJ1-1,CASSRQGLRTEAFF
TRBV4-2,TRBJ2-1,CASSQEGGRDRGSYNEQFF
TRBV5-5,TRBJ1-1,CASSSDRDTMNTEAFF
TRBV7-2,TRBJ1-2,CASSFADSGYGYTF
TRBV7-9,TRBJ2-4,CASSRDGNIQYF
TRBV6-5,TRBJ2-1,CASKLLAEVYEQFF
TRBV5-4,TRBJ1-2,CASSKDRGGDYGYTF
TRBV5-1,TRBJ1-6,CASSQKTGVYNSPLHF
TRBV7-3,TRBJ1-2,CASSPDGGYGYTF
TRBV15,TRBJ2-1,CATSRGDGLEQFF
TRBV7-9,TRBJ1-2,CASSLDSSNYGYTF
TRBV28,TRBJ2-1,CASSSDTSGRKYNEQFF
TRBV6-5,TRBJ1-1,CASSTPSEAAFF
TRBV10-3,TRBJ2-5,CAISEGETQYF
TRBV7-9,TRBJ2-5,CASSWYQETQYF
TRBV19,TRBJ2-7,CASSAGPYEQYF
TRBV7-2,TRBJ1-2,CASSPRDAHYGYTF
TRBV7-9,TRBJ1-2,CASSETVEGYTF
TRBV12-5,TRBJ1-3,CASGSEGNTIYF
TRBV7-9,TRBJ2-7,CASSYASGRDYEQYF
TRBV25-1,TRBJ1-4,CASSELGEEKLFF
TRBV6-6,TRBJ2-4,CASVGQGENIQYF
TRBV29-1,TRBJ1-1,CSVGPPVGGDTEAFF
TRBV4-3,TRBJ2-7,CASSQERGESYEQYF
TRBV7-2,TRBJ1-2,CASSWGQGHYTF
TRBV6-5,TRBJ2-2,CASSYALNPPGELFF
TRBV13,TRBJ1-3,CASSLGNREPSGNTIYF
TRBV19,TRBJ1-2,CASSPRDRDYGYTF
TRBV10-3,TRBJ2-1,CAISTSGSGAYNEQFF
TRBV28,TRBJ2-2,CASSPPGRNTGELFF
TRBV9,TRBJ1-6,CASSTGTERSSPLHF
TRBV11-3,TRBJ1-1,CASSFDVNTEAFF